This T cell receptor beta chain was sequenced in a study of beta chain features in type 1 diabetes. At the level of the study: Researchers looked at fewer than 110 million sorted cells across all samples.

Germline V gene sequence: CDR1 SGHVS, CDR2 FQNEAQ. Trimming stripped 5 bases from V and 8 bases from J, with 16 bases between. The CDR3 runs to 14 residues. Isolation of CD4+ naive, central memory, regulatory and stem cell-like memory cells was achieved by sorting via CD45RO/CCR7/CD25/CD127/CD95/CD27. Every sorted population was more than 95% pure. All of the isolated RNA was reverse transcribed, so expressed TCRB transcripts were sequenced. Only in-frame clones appear in the TCRdb table, and some are missing; sequencing was by immunoSEQ multiplex PCR. In the table there are roughly 500,000 clones, roughly an eighth of which are singletons.

This clonotype was sampled from a woman in her late teens or twenties in good health. The V call is TRBV7-8, the J call TRBJ2-4; D is undetermined. The sequenced sample was naive CD4+ T cells from blood. CDR3 sequence (DNA): TGTGCCAGCAGCGGCCGGATGCGGTTGGACATTCAGTACTTC. Amino acid sequence: CASSGRMRLDIQYF.